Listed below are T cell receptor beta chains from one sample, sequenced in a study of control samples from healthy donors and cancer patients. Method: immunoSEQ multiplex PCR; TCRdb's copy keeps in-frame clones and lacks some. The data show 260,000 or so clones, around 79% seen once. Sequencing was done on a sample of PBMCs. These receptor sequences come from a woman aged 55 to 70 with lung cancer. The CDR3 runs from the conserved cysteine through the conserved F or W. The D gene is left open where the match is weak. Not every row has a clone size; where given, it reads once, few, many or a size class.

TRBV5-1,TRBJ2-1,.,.,CATNDFGGNEQFF,TGCGCCACAAACGATTTTGGGGGGAATGAGCAGTTCTTC
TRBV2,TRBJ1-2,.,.,CASSEQGPRGYTF,TGTGCCAGCAGTGAACAGGGACCGCGGGGCTACACCTTC
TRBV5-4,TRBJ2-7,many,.,CASQGGQLREQYF,TGTGCCAGCCAGGGGGGACAACTTAGGGAGCAGTACTTC
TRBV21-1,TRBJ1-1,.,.,CASRDIFAFF,TGTGCCAGCAGGGACATTTTTGCTTTCTTT
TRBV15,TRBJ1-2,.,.,CATSRGQGNGYTF,TGTGCCACCAGCAGAGGTCAGGGTAATGGCTACACCTTC
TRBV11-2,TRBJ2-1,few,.,CASSLPRRSSYNEQFF,TGTGCCAGCAGCCTCCCGCGGCGGAGCTCCTACAATGAGCAGTTCTTC
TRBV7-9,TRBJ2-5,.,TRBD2,CASSSGLAGRQETQYF,TGTGCCAGCAGTTCTGGACTAGCGGGGAGACAAGAGACCCAGTACTTC
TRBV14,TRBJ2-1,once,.,CASSPRTAGNEQFF,TGTGCCAGCAGCCCCCGGACAGCGGGGAATGAGCAGTTCTTC
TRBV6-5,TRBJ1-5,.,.,CASRSQGYGQPQHF,TGTGCCAGCAGGAGCCAGGGGTATGGTCAGCCCCAGCATTTT
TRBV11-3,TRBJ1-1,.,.,CASSLKGNTEAFF,TGTGCCAGCAGCTTAAAGGGTAACACTGAAGCTTTCTTT
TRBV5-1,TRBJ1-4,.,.,CASSLTITGAANEKLFF,TGCGCCAGCAGCTTGACAATCACGGGGGCAGCTAATGAAAAACTGTTTTTT
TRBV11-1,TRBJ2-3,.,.,CASSLDGTGVTQYF,TGTGCCAGCAGCTTAGATGGTACTGGTGTTACGCAGTATTTT
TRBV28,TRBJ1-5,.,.,CASSLEAYQPQHF,TGTGCCAGCAGTTTGGAGGCCTATCAGCCCCAGCATTTT
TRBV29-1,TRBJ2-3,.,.,CSALLVGEGDTQYF,TGCAGCGCCCTGCTAGTTGGGGAAGGAGATACGCAGTATTTT
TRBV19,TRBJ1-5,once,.,CASQGDRRLQHF,TGTGCCAGTCAAGGGGATCGGAGGCTCCAGCATTTT
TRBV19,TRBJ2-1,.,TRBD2,CASSMGGSGGYNEQFF,TGTGCCAGTAGTATGGGAGGTAGCGGGGGATACAATGAGCAGTTCTTC
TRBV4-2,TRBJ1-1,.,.,CASSQDPDGNTEAFF,TGTGCCAGCAGCCAAGATCCCGACGGGAACACTGAAGCTTTCTTT
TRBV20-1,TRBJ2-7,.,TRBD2,CSASYTSGSKYEQYF,TGCAGTGCTAGTTACACTAGCGGGAGTAAATACGAGCAGTACTTC
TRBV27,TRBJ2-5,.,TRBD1,CASSYGQEGTQYF,TGTGCCAGCAGTTACGGACAGGAAGGGACCCAGTACTTC
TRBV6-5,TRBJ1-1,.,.,CASIKYQNTEAFF,TGTGCCAGCATCAAGTACCAGAACACTGAAGCTTTCTTT
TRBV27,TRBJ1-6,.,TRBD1,CASRYRGPSPLHF,TGTGCCAGCAGGTACAGGGGGCCCTCACCCCTCCACTTT